This entry lists 15 T cell receptor beta chains sequenced from one sample in a study of blood T cell repertoires in COVID-19. Repertoires were generated with immunoSEQ multiplex PCR, while TCRdb's copy carries only in-frame clones and drops some. The table shows about 170,000 clones, with roughly 80% occurring only once. Sequencing input: peripheral blood. All receptors derive from a man between 65 and 79 years old with active or convalescent COVID-19.

This clone was counted a single time. The chain carries TRBV10-1 and TRBJ2-1, with a tentative D call TRBD1 (6 bases). This CDR3 contains 14 residues. Germline V gene lookup returns CDR1 WNHNN and CDR2 SYGVQD (reference sequence). V dropped 2 bases and J dropped 6 bases, with 11 bases sitting between them. This chain's CDR3 is CASSENRVVNEQFF. Here the CDR3 DNA reads TGCGCCAGCAGTGAGAACAGGGTGGTCAATGAGCAGTTCTTC.

The chain carries TRBV29-1 and TRBJ2-3, with 7 bases that match TRBD2. Germline CDR1 is SQVTM and CDR2 is ANQGSEA. The CDR3 runs to 15 residues. Trimming cost V 7 bases and J 6 bases; bases outside gene matches: 16. CDR3 DNA: TGCAGCGCCGGGGGGAGGGAGGGCCGGTCGGATACGCAGTATTTT. Protein product: CSAGGREGRSDTQYF.

The chain combines TRBV6-6 with TRBJ2-5; 8 bases are a match to TRBD1. The J segment lost 5 bases and the V segment lost 4 bases, leaving 6 bases of the junction unmatched. The CDR3 covers 14 residues. From germline, CDR1 is MNHNY and CDR2 SVGAGI (reference sequence). The CDR3 loop is CASSLAGGLETQYF. The CDR3 DNA reads as TGTGCCAGCAGTTTGGCAGGGGGCCTGGAGACCCAGTACTTC.

The chain carries TRBV7-2 and TRBJ1-1, with 7 positions matching TRBD1. This CDR3 contains 15 residues. V trimming: 3 bases; J trimming: 11 bases; junction bases outside the gene matches: 15. The germline V gene has CDR1 SGHTA and CDR2 FQGNSA. The CDR3 DNA follows: TGTGCCAGCAGCTTGGGGGACAGTCATGGAACGAAGGCTTTCTTT. Translated: CASSLGDSHGTKAFF. Looking up the rest from reference TRBV7-2 and TRBJ1-1 gives the full variable domain: GAGVSQSPSNKVTEKGKDVELRCDPISGHTALYWYRQSLGQGLEFLIYFQGNSAPDKSGLPSDRFSAERTGGSVSTLTIQRTQQEDSAVYLCASSLGDSHGTKAFFGQGTRLTVV.

This chain connects TRBV4-3 to TRBJ2-3; 8 bases map to TRBD1. V was pared by 1 base and J by 3 bases, with 9 bases of the junction left unmatched. Germline lookup yields CDR1 LGHNA and CDR2 YSLEER. This CDR3 is 17 amino acids long. CDR3 coding DNA: TGCGCCAGCAGCCAAGGGTCGGGCAGGGGGCTTACAGATACGCAGTATTTT. Translating it yields CASSQGSGRGLTDTQYF.

The chain combines TRBV28 with TRBJ1-5; no clear D. This CDR3 spans 12 amino acids. Germline V gene sequence: CDR1 MDHEN, CDR2 SYDVKM. The germline V and J ends were trimmed by 7 bases and 0 bases, with 4 bases remaining between them. DNA of the CDR3: TGTGCCAGCACTATTAGCAATCAGCCCCAGCATTTT. Translated, it gives CASTISNQPQHF.

The chain has TRBV18 and TRBJ2-2; D may be TRBD1 (6 bases). V was cut by 5 bases and J by 2 bases, with 21 bases left in between. CDR3 length: 18 amino acids. CDR1 KGHSH and CDR2 LQKENI come from the germline V gene. CDR3 sequence reads: CASSTRIGQNGNTGELFF. The CDR3 DNA reads as TGTGCCAGCTCAACCAGGATTGGACAGAACGGTAACACCGGGGAGCTGTTTTTT.

The V call is TRBV6-5, the J call TRBJ1-5, with TRBD1 matching over 11 bases. The CDR3 has 14 residues. Germline trimming cut 6 bases from V and 3 bases from J; bases unmatched to any gene: 1. Germline CDR1 is MNHEY and CDR2 is SVGAGI. CDR3 DNA sequence: TGTGCCAGCAGGGGACAGGGGGACAATCAGCCCCAGCATTTT. This encodes CASRGQGDNQPQHF.

The gene calls are TRBV19 and TRBJ1-5, with D tentatively TRBD1 (5 bases). The germline V gene encodes CDR1 LNHDA and CDR2 SQIVND (reference sequence). Between the trimmed V and J ends, which lost 7 bases and 2 bases, there was a span of 21 bases. The CDR3 has 17 residues. The chain's CDR3 is CASKTFGQGERNQPQHF. The DNA of the CDR3 is TGTGCCAGTAAGACCTTTGGGCAGGGTGAGCGCAATCAGCCCCAGCATTTT.

V and J are TRBV4-3 and TRBJ1-2, with TRBD1 matching over 8 bases. The length of the CDR3 is 16 residues. V lost 1 base, J lost 0 bases, and 4 bases stayed unmatched. The germline V gene encodes CDR1 LGHNA and CDR2 YSLEER. The DNA for the CDR3 is TGCGCCAGCAGCCAAGTAACAGGGGGAACTAACTATGGCTACACCTTC. It is translated as CASSQVTGGTNYGYTF.

This clone was seen only a few times. This chain connects TRBV2 to TRBJ1-5, with D uncertain. The CDR3 has 15 residues. Trimming left V 3 bases short and J 0 bases short, with 9 bases between. Germline V gives CDR1 SNHLY, CDR2 FYNNEI. The CDR3 nucleotides read TGTGCCAGCAGTGAGATGGGCCATAGCAATCAGCCCCAGCATTTT. This encodes CASSEMGHSNQPQHF.

This sequence joins TRBV6-6 and TRBJ2-1, with 8 bases that match TRBD1. This CDR3 has 14 residues. The trim removed 5 bases at V and 8 bases at J, leaving 8 bases unmatched. Germline V gene lookup returns CDR1 MNHNY and CDR2 SVGAGI (reference sequence). CDR3 in amino acids: CASSNHGTGYEQFF. DNA for the CDR3: TGTGCCAGCAGTAACCACGGGACAGGTTATGAGCAGTTCTTC.

J is TRBJ1-1 and V is TRBV5-4; TRBD1 might be the D (6 bases). CDR1 and CDR2 from the germline V gene are SGHNT and YYREEE (reference sequence). The germline V and J ends were trimmed by 0 bases and 1 base, with 7 bases remaining between them. CDR3 length equals 14 residues. The CDR3 DNA reads TGTGCCAGCAGCTTGGAACAGGGGAACACTGAAGCTTTCTTT. Amino acid sequence: CASSLEQGNTEAFF. Full variable domain (outside the CDR3, taken from reference TRBV5-4 and TRBJ1-1): ETGVTQSPTHLIKTRGQQVTLRCSSQSGHNTVSWYQQALGQGPQFIFQYYREEENGRGNFPPRFSGLQFPNYSSELNVNALELDDSALYLCASSLEQGNTEAFFGQGTRLTVV.

This clone was seen more than once but under ten times. This chain joins TRBV30 and TRBJ2-2; tentative D call: TRBD1 (5 bases). CDR3 length equals 12 residues. V lost 2 bases to trimming and J lost 4 bases, with 5 bases between them. Germline CDR1 and CDR2: GTSNPN and SVGIG (reference sequence). As DNA, the CDR3 is TGTGCCTGGAGTAGGGGCACCGGGGAGCTGTTTTTT. Amino acid sequence: CAWSRGTGELFF.

The V gene is TRBV6-5, the J gene TRBJ1-2, with 7 bases aligning to TRBD1. The V segment lost 5 bases and the J segment 0 bases; nucleotides outside the gene matches: 6. The CDR3 covers 15 residues. Germline CDR1 MNHEY, CDR2 SVGAGI. Here the CDR3 reads CASSIRDRPNYGYTF. The CDR3, as DNA: TGTGCCAGCAGTATCCGGGACAGACCTAACTATGGCTACACCTTC.